The 32 T cell receptor beta chains presented below share a single source sample, sequenced in a study of Graves' ophthalmopathy and Graves' hyperthyroidism. Amplification targeted the TCR beta CDR3 regions, with RNA transcripts as the source material. Second-round multiplex PCR came after first-round RT-PCR with HTBI primers. TCRdb reprocessed the multiplex PCR reads via MiXCR and lists one record per CDR3 protein. Among roughly 400,000 distinct CDR3 sequences listed, less than 20% were seen once. The specimen was peripheral blood. The receptors were sampled from a young woman with stable Graves' hyperthyroidism.

The V and J genes are TRBV7-2 and TRBJ2-7; D is unresolved. Germline loops: CDR1 SGHTA, CDR2 FQGNSA. CDR3 size: 14 residues. The V end lost 5 bases, the J end lost 3 bases, and 14 bases lay between the germline ends. In DNA, the CDR3 is TGTGCCAGCAGCGTAGTGGGGATGGGCTACGAGCAGTACGTC. Encoded protein: CASSVVGMGYEQYV.

This clonotype was seen at least ten times. The chain couples TRBV20-1 to TRBJ1-1; 9 bases align to TRBD1. Germline assignment: CDR1 DFQATT and CDR2 SNEGSKA (reference sequence). This CDR3 spans 13 amino acids. The V segment lost 6 bases and the J segment 7 bases; nucleotides outside the gene matches: 9. This CDR3 reads CSASYRGRIEAFF. The CDR3 nucleotides are TGCAGTGCAAGTTACAGGGGGCGTATTGAAGCTTTCTTT.

In this sample, this clonotype turned up many times. The rearrangement uses TRBV12-3 or TRBV12-4 and TRBJ1-3; 7 bases are shared with TRBD1. Germline trimming cut 8 bases from V and 0 bases from J; bases unmatched to any gene: 10. This CDR3 has 16 amino acids. This chain's CDR3 is CASGSGQSISGNTIYF. The DNA for the CDR3 is TGTGCCAGCGGTTCGGGACAGTCTATCTCTGGAAACACCATATATTTT.

CDR3 protein: CASSYRPQEYEQYF. The CDR3 DNA reads TGTGCCAGCAGTTACCGGCCACAGGAATACGAGCAGTACTTC. The chain couples TRBV6-2 or TRBV6-3 to TRBJ2-7, with a possible D match to TRBD1 (5 bases). Trimming pared 2 bases from V and 4 bases from J, leaving 12 bases between. The CDR3 extends over 14 amino acids. Germline CDR1 reads MNHEY; CDR2 reads SVGEGT.

This chain uses TRBV6-2 or TRBV6-3 with TRBJ1-5, with 7 bases matching TRBD1. Germline values: CDR1 MNHEY, CDR2 SVGEGT. The CDR3 runs to 14 residues. V trimming: 5 bases; J trimming: 7 bases; junction bases outside the gene matches: 8. The CDR3 DNA follows: TGTGCCAGCAGTCGCCAGGGGGGAGGCCAGCCCCAGCATTTT. Encoded protein: CASSRQGGGQPQHF.

This clonotype was detected many times. CDR3 residues: CASSPPAIDGYTF. In DNA form, the CDR3 reads TGTGCCAGCAGCCCACCGGCCATAGATGGCTACACCTTC. The chain is built from TRBV12-3 or TRBV12-4 and TRBJ1-2; unclear D gene. This CDR3 is 13 amino acids long. The V gene lost 6 bases and the J gene lost 6 bases, with 14 bases spanning the gap.

This clonotype has ten or more counts. This rearrangement joins TRBV7-2 to TRBJ2-5; no definite D call. Trimming removed 1 base at V and 2 bases at J, with 11 bases between. This CDR3 is 15 amino acids long. Germline CDR1 SGHTA, CDR2 FQGNSA. CDR3 sequence reads: CASSLEGRIQETQYF. DNA for the CDR3: TGTGCCAGCAGCTTAGAGGGTCGGATACAAGAGACCCAGTACTTC.

This clonotype was seen ten or more times. Germline and junction disagree at one end, which may indicate a read error. This chain uses TRBV6-2 or TRBV6-3 with TRBJ2-5, with TRBD1 identical over 7 bases. The CDR3 is 15 residues long. The germline V gene encodes CDR1 MNHEY and CDR2 SVGEGT. Here the CDR3 reads CASSYSHRGQGTQYF. As DNA, the CDR3 is TGTGCCAGCAGTTACTCCCACAGGGGACAAGGGACCCAGTACTTC.

The genes are TRBV7-3 and TRBJ2-5; 7 nucleotides agree with TRBD2. Germline V gene lookup returns CDR1 SGHTA and CDR2 FQGTGA. With V trimmed by 5 bases and J by 7 bases, 10 bases remained unmatched. This CDR3 is built from 14 residues. The CDR3 region is CASSPRGDPGTQYF. For the CDR3, the DNA is TGTGCCAGCAGCCCCCGGGGGGATCCGGGGACCCAGTACTTC.

This clonotype was observed many times. The chain uses TRBV5-1 and TRBJ2-7; a weak D match, TRBD2 (7 bases). V was trimmed by 4 bases and J by 3 bases, leaving 17 bases between them. Per germline, CDR1 SGHRS and CDR2 YFSETQ. The CDR3 spans 15 residues. The CDR3 coding sequence is TGCGCCAGCAGCCACAGGGCCGGGGGGTACTACGAGCAGTACTTC. Translation: CASSHRAGGYYEQYF.

This clonotype was picked up many times. This sequence joins TRBV12-3 or TRBV12-4 and TRBJ2-2, with 9 bases lining up with TRBD1. The ends lost 8 bases at V and 4 bases at J; junction bases unmatched: 5. This CDR3 spans 14 amino acids. The CDR3 sequence is CASGGQGLTGELFF. Written as DNA, the CDR3 is TGTGCCAGCGGGGGACAGGGCCTCACCGGGGAGCTGTTTTTT.

This clonotype occurred many times. This chain uses TRBV6-5 with TRBJ2-2, with 7 bases matching TRBD1. The CDR3 runs 15 residues. Trimming removed 2 bases from V and 7 bases from J; junction bases left unmatched: 7. The germline V gene encodes CDR1 MNHEY and CDR2 SVGAGI. The CDR3 DNA reads TGTGCCAGCAGTTACGAGAGGGGGCGCGGCGGGGAGCTGTTTTTT. Translating gives CASSYERGRGGELFF.

This clonotype was counted ten times or more. The V and J genes are TRBV28 and TRBJ1-1; D unresolved. Germline V gene sequence: CDR1 MDHEN, CDR2 SYDVKM. The CDR3 runs to 12 residues. Trimming left V 5 bases short and J 7 bases short, with 11 bases between. In DNA form, the CDR3 reads TGTGCCAGCAGTCGCATTGGGAATGAAGCTTTCTTT. Protein product: CASSRIGNEAFF.

This clonotype was found many times. The rearrangement uses TRBV10-3 and TRBJ1-5; D is undetermined. Germline values: CDR1 ENHRY, CDR2 SYGVKD. V lost 6 bases and J lost 2, with 5 bases in between. The CDR3 sequence is 12 residues long. The CDR3 loop is CAIRDRNQPQHF. DNA of the CDR3: TGTGCCATCAGGGACCGCAATCAGCCCCAGCATTTT.

This chain uses TRBV29-1 with TRBJ2-5; no definite D call. The germline gives CDR1 SQVTM, CDR2 ANQGSEA. Trimming left V 5 bases short and J 4 bases short, with 11 bases between. This CDR3 spans 12 amino acids. CDR3 coding DNA: TGCAGCGTTAGGGCGGACCGAGAGACCCAGTACTTC. It yields the protein CSVRADRETQYF.

This clonotype was detected many times. The gene calls are TRBV13 and TRBJ2-5; maybe TRBD2 (5 bases). CDR1 is PRHDT, CDR2 FYEKMQ, per germline (reference sequence). The CDR3 length is 15 residues. V dropped 2 bases and J dropped 2 bases, with 12 bases sitting between them. Here the CDR3 reads CASSLRGYFQETQYF. CDR3 coding DNA: TGTGCCAGCAGCTTACGGGGTTATTTTCAAGAGACCCAGTACTTC.

This clonotype was recorded at least ten times. This chain connects TRBV6-2 or TRBV6-3 to TRBJ1-2, with 8 bases aligning to TRBD1. CDR3 length: 18 residues. After removal of 4 bases from V and 7 bases from J, the junction contained 20 bases not matched to a gene. Germline CDR1 MNHEY, CDR2 SVGEGT. The CDR3 protein is CASSLADNWTGHMIGYTF. For the CDR3, the DNA is TGTGCCAGCAGTTTAGCCGACAATTGGACAGGGCATATGATTGGCTACACCTTC.

This clonotype was found many times. This chain uses TRBV7-8 with TRBJ2-7, with 8 bases matching TRBD1. The CDR3 has 14 residues. Germline V lookup: CDR1 SGHVS, CDR2 FQNEAQ. Losses at the gene ends were 1 base for V and 5 bases for J; bases not matched to a gene: 4. CDR3: CASSLGTGTNEQYF. The CDR3 bases are TGTGCCAGCAGCTTAGGGACAGGGACCAACGAGCAGTACTTC.

The rearrangement uses TRBV6-5 and TRBJ1-2; D uncertain. Germline CDR1 is MNHEY and CDR2 is SVGAGI. V lost 0 bases and J lost 4, with 12 bases in between. There are 15 residues in the CDR3. Here the CDR3 DNA reads TGTGCCAGCAGTTACTCGATTGGGGTTGGCTATGGCTACACCTTC. This translates into CASSYSIGVGYGYTF.

This clonotype was counted at least ten times. The chain couples TRBV7-8 to TRBJ2-7; either TRBD1 or TRBD2 may supply D (5 bases each). CDR1 and CDR2 (germline): SGHVS, FQNEAQ. V lost 0 bases to trimming and J lost 4 bases, with 10 bases between them. There are 14 residues in the CDR3. CDR3 DNA: TGTGCCAGCAGCTTAGCGGGGGTCAAATACGAGCAGTACTTC. Amino acids: CASSLAGVKYEQYF.

Many counts were recorded for this clonotype. J is TRBJ1-1 and V is TRBV20-1; tentative D call: TRBD1 (5 bases). V was pared by 6 bases and J by 3 bases, with 14 bases between. There are 13 residues in the CDR3. Germline V CDR1 and CDR2: DFQATT, SNEGSKA (reference sequence). CDR3 DNA sequence: TGCAGTGCCACCCCAGGGTTGGACACTGAAGCTTTCTTT. Its translation: CSATPGLDTEAFF.

This clonotype came up many times. The CDR3 DNA is TGTGCCAGCAGTCGGGACCGATCGGGAATACAGCCCCAGCATTTT. Its translation is CASSRDRSGIQPQHF. The chain joins TRBV12-3 or TRBV12-4 to TRBJ1-5; weak D call: TRBD1 (5 bases). The CDR3 length is 15 residues. V lost 5 bases to trimming and J lost 7 bases, with 18 bases between them.

This clonotype was counted many times. This sequence joins TRBV24-1 and TRBJ2-2, with 11 bases identical to TRBD1. The trim removed 9 bases at V and 7 bases at J, leaving 3 bases unmatched. CDR1 and CDR2 from the germline V gene are KGHDR and SFDVKD. The CDR3 totals 13 residues. Written as DNA, the CDR3 is TGTGCCACCGGACAGGGGGCTGGCGGGGAGCTGTTTTTT. This translates into CATGQGAGGELFF.

This clonotype has at least ten counts. V and J are TRBV18 and TRBJ1-2; 10 bases map to TRBD1. Germline trimming cut 4 bases from V and 7 bases from J; bases unmatched to any gene: 6. The CDR3 is 14 amino acids. Germline V gene data show CDR1 as KGHSH and CDR2 as LQKENI. The CDR3 nucleotides read TGTGCCAGCTCACGACCGGGACAGGGGTCTGGCTACACCTTC. This translates into CASSRPGQGSGYTF.

This clonotype was observed a handful of times. The rearrangement joins TRBV5-1 to TRBJ2-5; no definite D call. The CDR3 length is 16 residues. V was shortened by 4 bases and J by 7 bases, with 23 bases between the two germline ends. The germline gives CDR1 SGHRS, CDR2 YFSETQ. CDR3: CASSPVVGGRPGTQYF. The DNA for the CDR3 is TGCGCCAGCAGCCCAGTAGTAGGCGGACGGCCGGGGACCCAGTACTTC. Full variable domain (missing parts from reference TRBV5-1 and TRBJ2-5): KAGVTQTPRYLIKTRGQQVTLSCSPISGHRSVSWYQQTPGQGLQFLFEYFSETQRNKGNFPGRFSGRQFSNSRSEMNVSTLELGDSALYLCASSPVVGGRPGTQYFGPGTRLLVL.

This clonotype was detected many times. The rearrangement links TRBV6-5 to TRBJ1-1; D perhaps matches TRBD1 (6 bases). Germline CDR1 MNHEY, CDR2 SVGAGI. The V gene lost 3 bases and the J gene lost 1 base, with 12 bases spanning the gap. This CDR3 comprises 15 residues. Here the CDR3 reads CASSYLDRKNTEAFF. The CDR3 nucleotides are TGTGCCAGCAGTTATTTGGACAGAAAGAACACTGAAGCTTTCTTT.

This clonotype was recorded at least ten times. The J gene is TRBJ2-2, the V gene TRBV12-3 or TRBV12-4; maybe TRBD2 (5 bases). Trimming removed 7 bases from V and 7 bases from J, with 22 bases in between. This CDR3 spans 16 amino acids. The CDR3 DNA reads as TGTGCCAGCACCACCCCGGGGATAGTAGGCCACGGGGAGCTGTTTTTT. The encoded protein is CASTTPGIVGHGELFF.

This clonotype appeared many times. A junction end diverges from the germline sequence, so it may reflect a read error. J is TRBJ2-7 and V is TRBV2, with D possibly being TRBD1 or TRBD2 (5 bases each). CDR1 is SNHLY, CDR2 FYNNEI, per germline. This CDR3 spans 10 amino acids. The CDR3: CASSDRERAF. The CDR3 DNA is TGTGCCAGCAGTGACAGGGAGAGGGCCTTC.

This clonotype was observed many times. J is TRBJ1-3 and V is TRBV2, with TRBD1 as a possible D gene (6 bases). V was pared by 7 bases and J by 0 bases, with 13 bases between. Germline assignment: CDR1 SNHLY and CDR2 FYNNEI. The CDR3 consists of 15 residues. The CDR3 DNA sequence: TGTGCCAGCACCCCCCGACAGGCCTCTGGAAACACCATATATTTT. Translated, it gives CASTPRQASGNTIYF.

The chain couples TRBV2 to TRBJ2-7; 9 bases agree with TRBD2. Germline V gene sequence: CDR1 SNHLY, CDR2 FYNNEI. J gave up 3 bases and V 6 bases, and 9 bases lay outside the gene matches. CDR3 length: 15 residues. Here the CDR3 reads CASSRPSGGRYEQYF. The DNA for the CDR3 is TGTGCCAGCAGCAGGCCCAGCGGGGGGCGCTACGAGCAGTACTTC.

Ten or more counts support this clonotype. The chain uses TRBV27 and TRBJ2-7; either TRBD1 or TRBD2 may supply D (5 bases each). V lost 4 bases and J 0 bases, leaving 13 bases between the germline ends. CDR3 size: 15 residues. Germline CDR1 reads MNHEY; CDR2 reads SMNVEV (reference sequence). The CDR3 protein is CASSSHSGTSYEQYF. CDR3 nucleotide sequence: TGTGCCAGCAGTTCCCATTCGGGGACCTCCTACGAGCAGTACTTC.

This clonotype was counted many times. The CDR3, as DNA: TGTGCCAGCGCGGACAGGGGGAAGGAAAACTATGGCTACACCTTC. Translating gives CASADRGKENYGYTF. The chain links TRBV27 to TRBJ1-2, with TRBD1 matching 10 bases. Germline values: CDR1 MNHEY, CDR2 SMNVEV (reference sequence). The CDR3 runs 15 residues. Trimming removed 8 bases from V and 2 bases from J; junction bases left unmatched: 8.